The present T cell receptor beta chain was sequenced within a study of blood T cells in healthy people across ages. The ends were cut back, 0 bases at V and 3 bases at J, with 11 bases in the middle. This CDR3 region has 14 residues. Germline CDR1 is DFQATT and CDR2 is SNEGSKA (reference sequence). Regarding the study as a whole: The long-lived group displayed more naive CD4+ cells, plus higher diversity, than the aged donors did.

Worth noting for this clonotype: The antigen is not known.

Combining a sample-barcoded 5' primer with a J-beta primer mix, a second PCR ran for roughly 7 to 11 cycles. Every cDNA molecule bore a tag from a template-switch adaptor containing 12 random nucleotides. Individual samples furnished no less than 2.5 million CDR3-containing paired-end reads apiece. From the 5' RACE reads, TCRdb called clonotypes with MiXCR, one entry per CDR3 protein. This table has hundreds of thousands of distinct CDR3 sequences, around 45% appearing once. The sequence was collected from a man aged 60 to 69 in good health. The chain employs TRBV20-1 and TRBJ1-1, with a tentative D call TRBD1 (6 bases). Sequencing used blood. Written as DNA, the CDR3 is TGCAGTGCTAGAGATCGGAGGGGGGACACTGAAGCTTTCTTT. This sequence encodes CSARDRRGDTEAFF.